The clone carrying this T cell receptor beta chain was seen at least ten times. Antigen unknown. The data derive from a study of prognosis after radiotherapy for stage I lung cancer. Study information: Radiotherapy: SBRT, 3 to 5 fractions, biologically effective dose at least 100 Gy. Regarding the study as a whole: In patients with versus without metastases, TRBV and TRBJ gene usage reportedly differed. Lower Shannon entropy after stereotactic body radiation therapy was observed in patients who went on to develop distant metastases.

From genomic DNA, two-round multiplex PCR was used to amplify TCR beta CDR3. Amplification during the initial PCR round employed primers specific to each TRBV and TRBJ gene. TCRdb redid the calling of the multiplex PCR reads with MiXCR, one entry per CDR3 protein. Of more than 30,000 distinct CDR3 sequences in the sample, under 35% are singletons; the top ten hold roughly a third. Germline-derived CDR1 and CDR2 are DFQATT and SNEGSKA (reference sequence). This CDR3 comprises 12 residues. V lost 6 bases and J lost 7; bases outside the gene matches: 7. The material sequenced was PBMCs, taken before or after stereotactic body radiation therapy (not recorded which). This chain joins TRBV20-1 and TRBJ2-7; 9 positions match TRBD2. The TCR originated in a donor of 50 years or more with non-small cell lung cancer. In DNA form, the CDR3 reads TGCAGTGCCCCTGCGCTAGCGGGAGAGCAGTACTTC. It yields the protein CSAPALAGEQYF.